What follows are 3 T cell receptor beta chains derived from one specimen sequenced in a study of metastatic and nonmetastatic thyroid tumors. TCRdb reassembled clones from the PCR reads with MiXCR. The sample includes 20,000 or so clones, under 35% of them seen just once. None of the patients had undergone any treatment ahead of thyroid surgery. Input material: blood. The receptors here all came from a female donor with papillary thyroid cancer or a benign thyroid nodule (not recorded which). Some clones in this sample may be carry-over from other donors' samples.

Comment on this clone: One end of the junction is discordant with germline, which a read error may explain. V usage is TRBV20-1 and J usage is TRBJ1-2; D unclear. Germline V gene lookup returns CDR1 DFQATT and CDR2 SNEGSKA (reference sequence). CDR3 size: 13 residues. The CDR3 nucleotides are TGCAGTGCTAGAGATGGGAAAAACTATGGCTACACTTTC. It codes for CSARDGKNYGYTF.

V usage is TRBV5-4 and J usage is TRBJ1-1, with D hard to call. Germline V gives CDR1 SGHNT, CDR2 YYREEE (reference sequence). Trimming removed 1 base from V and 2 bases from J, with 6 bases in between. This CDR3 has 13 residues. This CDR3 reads CASSLKANTEAFF. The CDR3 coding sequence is TGTGCCAGCAGCTTGAAAGCTAACACTGAAGCTTTCTTT.

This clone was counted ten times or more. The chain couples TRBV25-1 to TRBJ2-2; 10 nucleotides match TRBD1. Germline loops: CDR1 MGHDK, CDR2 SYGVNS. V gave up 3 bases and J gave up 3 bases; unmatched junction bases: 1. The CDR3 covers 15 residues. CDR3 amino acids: CASSEGTGDTGELFF. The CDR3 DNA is TGTGCCAGCAGTGAGGGGACAGGGGACACCGGGGAGCTGTTTTTT.